This TCR beta chain appears in the sequencing data of a study of CD8 T cells in Susac syndrome. The CDR3 loop spans 12 amino acids. TEMRA cells were FACS-enriched, while CD8+ and CD4+ T cells were negatively isolated. Reverse transcription of about 0.45 to 1 ug RNA was carried out with random hexamers. TCRdb ran MiXCR on the immunoSEQ multiplex PCR reads and lists one entry per CDR3 protein. The sample has around 180,000 distinct CDR3 sequences, approximately 96% seen once. On this clonotype itself: An end of the junction does not agree with germline; a read error may underlie this.

The source material was CD4+ T cells from PBMCs. This clonotype originated in a human donor with multiple sclerosis. The V call is TRBV12-3 or TRBV12-4, the J call TRBJ2-1; D ambiguous. This chain's CDR3 is CASRASYTEQFF. The DNA for the CDR3 is TGTGCCAGCAGGGCGAGCTACACTGAGCAGTTCTTC.